Listed below are T cell receptor beta chains from one sample, sequenced in a study of shared clonotypes between healthy human individuals. Only in-frame clones appear in the TCRdb table, and some are missing; sequencing was by immunoSEQ multiplex PCR. The sample lists about 1.9 million clones, around 93% occurring once. The sequencing input was naive CD8+ T cells from PBMCs. The source of these receptors is a man aged 18 to 30 in good health. Some clones in this sample may be carry-over from other donors' samples. Each CDR3 is given with its conserved first and last residue. The D gene is left open where the match is weak. The listing skips clone size in some rows; elsewhere it reads once, few, many or a size class.

clone size	J gene	D gene	V gene	CDR3 DNA	CDR3 protein
NA	TRBJ2-1	NA	TRBV21-1	TGTGCCAGCAGCAAAGGGACAGACTCCTACAATGAGCAGTTCTTC	CASSKGTDSYNEQFF
once	TRBJ2-7	TRBD2	TRBV7-2	TGTGCCAGCAGCTTAAACGTCTGGGAGGGGCACGAGCAGTACTTC	CASSLNVWEGHEQYF
NA	TRBJ2-1	NA	TRBV27	TGTGCCAGCAGTTTACGAGGGCCCTACAATGAGCAGTTCTTC	CASSLRGPYNEQFF
once	TRBJ2-3	NA	TRBV11-2	TGTGCCAGCAGCACCTTCGGGCGGGCCAACACAGATACGCAGTATTTT	CASSTFGRANTDTQYF
NA	TRBJ1-5	TRBD1	TRBV7-2	TGTGCCAGCAGCCCAGGGACAGGGAATCAGCCCCAGCATTTT	CASSPGTGNQPQHF
NA	TRBJ2-1	NA	TRBV7-3	TGTGCCAGCAGCTTAGTTGGGGGAAACAATGAGCAGTTCTTC	CASSLVGGNNEQFF
NA	TRBJ2-1	TRBD2	TRBV29-1	TGCAGCGTTGTGCGGGAGTGGAAGAATGAGCAGTTCTTC	CSVVREWKNEQFF
once	TRBJ2-7	NA	TRBV19	TGTGCCAGTAGCAGTATCCCCGGCCCCGCGGACGAGCAGTACTTC	CASSSIPGPADEQYF
NA	TRBJ2-5	TRBD1	TRBV2	TGTGCCAGCAGTGACGGGCAGGGGGCCTTAGGGCAAGAGACCCAGTACTTC	CASSDGQGALGQETQYF
once	TRBJ1-1	TRBD1	TRBV7-9	TGTGCCAGCAGCTTAAAGGGGGCCACTGAAGCTTTCTTT	CASSLKGATEAFF
NA	TRBJ1-2	TRBD1	TRBV9	TGTGCCAGCAGCGTAGAGGGACAGGGGTCCACCTTC	CASSVEGQGSTF
NA	TRBJ1-4	NA	TRBV25-1	TGTGCCAGCAGGACAACCGGTGAAAAACTGTTTTTT	CASRTTGEKLFF
NA	TRBJ2-7	TRBD1	TRBV6-1	TGTGCCAGCGACCCCCGGACAGGGGGCGTTGAGGAGCAGTACTTC	CASDPRTGGVEEQYF